What follows are 17 T cell receptor beta chains derived from one specimen sequenced in a study of shared clonotypes between healthy human individuals. The naive CD8 population came from CD45RO-negative cells selected for CCR7, without terminally differentiated effector memory CD45RA+ cells. Repertoires were generated with immunoSEQ multiplex PCR, while TCRdb's copy carries only in-frame clones and drops some. The repertoire holds roughly 2 million clones, with about 94% as singletons. The sequenced sample was naive CD8+ T cells sorted from blood. The receptors here all came from a young man in good health.

About this clone: This specimen includes other DNA sequences encoding the same CDR3. The chain couples TRBV9 to TRBJ1-1; D not certain. The germline CDR1 and CDR2 sequences are SGDLS and YYNGEE. CDR3 length: 13 residues. The V end lost 0 bases, the J end lost 4 bases, and 7 bases lay between the germline ends. The CDR3 sequence is CASSVGVATEAFF. CDR3 in DNA: TGTGCCAGCAGCGTAGGGGTAGCCACTGAAGCTTTCTTT.

Concerning this clone: The sample contains more than one DNA sequence encoding this CDR3. The gene calls are TRBV6-5 and TRBJ2-5; no reliable D call. This CDR3 has 13 residues. V lost 2 bases, J lost 1 base, and 5 bases lay in between. CDR1 and CDR2 from the germline V gene are MNHEY and SVGAGI. The CDR3 region is CASSYGPQETQYF. CDR3 coding DNA: TGTGCCAGCAGTTACGGGCCCCAAGAGACCCAGTACTTC.

This chain uses TRBV9 with TRBJ2-3; 10 nucleotides line up with TRBD1. Germline V CDR1 and CDR2: SGDLS, YYNGEE. V lost 3 bases to trimming and J lost 5 bases; unmatched junction nucleotides: 9. This CDR3 contains 16 residues. The CDR3 reads CASSAPGQGRGDTQYF. The CDR3 DNA sequence: TGTGCCAGCAGCGCCCCGGGACAGGGGAGGGGAGATACGCAGTATTTT. Full variable domain (missing parts from reference TRBV9 and TRBJ2-3): DSGVTQTPKHLITATGQRVTLRCSPRSGDLSVYWYQQSLDQGLQFLIQYYNGEERAKGNILERFSAQQFPDLHSELNLSSLELGDSALYFCASSAPGQGRGDTQYFGPGTRLTVL.

This chain connects TRBV19 to TRBJ2-5; 10 nucleotides match TRBD1. J lost 0 bases, V lost 7 bases, and 2 bases had no gene match. The germline V gene has CDR1 LNHDA and CDR2 SQIVND (reference sequence). The CDR3 extends over 14 amino acids. The CDR3 DNA sequence: TGTGCCAGTATTGGGACAGGGGACCAAGAGACCCAGTACTTC. Protein: CASIGTGDQETQYF.

The chain combines TRBV7-9 with TRBJ2-3, with TRBD2 identical over 13 bases. The CDR3 is 16 residues long. Trimming removed 4 bases from V and 5 bases from J; junction bases left unmatched: 6. Germline loops: CDR1 SEHNR, CDR2 FQNEAQ (reference sequence). The CDR3 loop reads CASSSGLAGVRDTQYF. CDR3 in DNA: TGTGCCAGCAGCTCTGGACTAGCGGGAGTGAGAGATACGCAGTATTTT.

The chain uses TRBV5-3 and TRBJ2-7; D is unclear. TRBV5-3 is noted as an ORF with a role that remains uncertain. Deletions cut 1 base from V and 5 bases from J, with 1 base between. The CDR3 is 10 residues long. CDR3 sequence (DNA): TGTGCCAGAAGCTTGAACGAGCAGTACTTC. Amino acid sequence: CARSLNEQYF.

The DNA of the CDR3 is TGTGCCAGCAGTGAACTGGCGGAACAGTTCTTC. This encodes CASSELAEQFF. This sequence joins TRBV25-1 and TRBJ2-1; D unresolved. Trimming took 2 bases from V and 13 from J, leaving 9 bases between them. The CDR3 totals 11 residues. In germline, CDR1 is MGHDK, CDR2 SYGVNS.

The chain has TRBV5-4 and TRBJ2-1; 8 positions agree with TRBD2. The germline gives CDR1 SGHNT, CDR2 YYREEE (reference sequence). The V segment lost 1 base and the J segment 9 bases; nucleotides outside the gene matches: 6. The CDR3 contains 14 residues. This chain's CDR3 is CASSLSGGPGEQFF. The CDR3 nucleotides read TGTGCCAGCAGCTTGTCGGGGGGGCCCGGTGAGCAGTTCTTC.

The chain uses TRBV5-1 and TRBJ2-4; D possibly corresponds to TRBD1 (6 bases). CDR1 and CDR2 (germline): SGHRS, YFSETQ. Trimming took off 0 bases at V and 4 bases at J, with 8 bases between the two ends. The CDR3 consists of 14 residues. The CDR3 bases are TGCGCCAGCAGCTTGGACCAGGGGAAAAACATTCAGTACTTC. Translation: CASSLDQGKNIQYF.

The chain links TRBV28 to TRBJ2-7, with a tentative D call TRBD2 (6 bases). Between the trimmed V and J ends, which lost 6 bases and 4 bases, there was a span of 22 bases. The CDR3 is made up of 16 amino acids. CDR1 is MDHEN, CDR2 SYDVKM, per germline. In nucleotides, the CDR3 is TGTGCCAGCAGCCTACTCGATCCGGGACTGATGTACGAGCAGTACTTC. Its translation is CASSLLDPGLMYEQYF.

The genes are TRBV27 and TRBJ2-7; D gene uncertain. The length of the CDR3 is 13 residues. The ends were cut back, 5 bases at V and 3 bases at J, with 11 bases in the middle. Germline CDR1 and CDR2: MNHEY and SMNVEV (reference sequence). CDR3 sequence reads: CASSLNRDYEQYF. The DNA for the CDR3 is TGTGCCAGCAGTCTCAATAGAGACTACGAGCAGTACTTC.

The genes are TRBV11-2 and TRBJ1-2, with 9 nucleotides matching TRBD1. Per germline, CDR1 SGHAT and CDR2 FQNNGV. V lost 5 bases to trimming and J lost 6 bases; unmatched junction nucleotides: 10. The CDR3 is 15 residues long. CDR3 nucleotides: TGTGCCAGCAGCCTAACCCCGGGACAGGGTGATGGCTACACCTTC. The encoded protein is CASSLTPGQGDGYTF. Together with reference TRBV11-2 and TRBJ1-2, the CDR3 gives the full variable domain: EAGVAQSPRYKIIEKRQSVAFWCNPISGHATLYWYQQILGQGPKLLIQFQNNGVVDDSQLPKDRFSAERLKGVDSTLKIQPAKLEDSAVYLCASSLTPGQGDGYTFGSGTRLTVV.

The chain is built from TRBV30 and TRBJ2-7; possible D gene TRBD1, 6 bases. V lost 0 bases to trimming and J lost 4 bases, with 16 bases between them. The CDR3 consists of 15 residues. Per germline, CDR1 GTSNPN and CDR2 SVGIG (reference sequence). In DNA form, the CDR3 reads TGTGCCTGGAGTGTACTGGTACAGGGTCCTTACGAGCAGTACTTC. This encodes CAWSVLVQGPYEQYF.

The chain links TRBV7-9 to TRBJ1-6; D might be TRBD1 (5 bases). Germline V gene sequence: CDR1 SEHNR, CDR2 FQNEAQ (reference sequence). Trimming left V 6 bases short and J 9 bases short, with 15 bases between. The CDR3 spans 14 residues. Written as DNA, the CDR3 is TGTGCCAGCAGAATAAGTGGGGCCTTTTCACCCCTCCACTTT. It codes for CASRISGAFSPLHF.

This clone was observed a single time. This chain connects TRBV6-1 to TRBJ2-5; D gene ambiguous. The ends were cut back, 4 bases at V and 2 bases at J, with 11 bases in the middle. The CDR3 length is 14 residues. Germline CDR1 and CDR2: MNHNS and SASEGT. CDR3 protein: CASSGWGNQETQYF. In nucleotides, the CDR3 is TGTGCCAGCAGTGGGTGGGGAAATCAAGAGACCCAGTACTTC.

This chain uses TRBV11-2 with TRBJ2-1, with D tentatively TRBD1 (5 bases). The CDR3 totals 16 residues. V lost 2 bases to trimming and J lost 5 bases, with 16 bases between them. Germline values: CDR1 SGHAT, CDR2 FQNNGV. The CDR3 loop is CASSLIFGAINNEQFF. The CDR3 DNA follows: TGTGCCAGCAGCTTAATATTTGGGGCCATAAACAATGAGCAGTTCTTC.

This clone showed up just once. The chain joins TRBV13 to TRBJ2-7; D is perhaps TRBD1 (5 bases). Germline V gives CDR1 PRHDT, CDR2 FYEKMQ (reference sequence). The CDR3 loop spans 14 amino acids. Trimming shortened V by 5 bases and J by 0 bases, and 11 bases separated the two germline ends. The CDR3 coding sequence is TGTGCCAGCAGCGGGCAGGGCGTCTCCTACGAGCAGTACTTC. Protein: CASSGQGVSYEQYF.